This note documents a single TCR beta chain sequence. Its antigen is not yet known. No base quality values were provided; no much bigger clone lies one nucleotide off. Each donor gave one peripheral blood draw, averaging approximately 120 mL, which was collected into heparinised tubes. Naive, central memory, regulatory and stem cell-like memory CD4+ T cells were sorted on a BD FACSAria II using a panel including CD45RO, CCR7, CD25, CD127, CD95 and CD27. All sorted populations exceeded 95% purity. PBMCs were isolated right away by Lymphoprep density gradient centrifugation and were stained directly, without culture. Samples were stained and sorted in pairs, with one healthy donor and one patient per experiment, so that batch effects were minimized. The High Capacity cDNA Reverse Transcription Kit was used to reverse transcribe all of the isolated RNA, meaning that expressed TCRB transcripts were what got sequenced. Deep immunoSEQ sequencing was applied to naive, central memory and regulatory T cell samples, giving an average of about 3.4 million total reads per sample. Sorted cells were lysed in RLT buffer, and RNA was extracted using DNase-treated RNeasy Micro or Mini kits according to cell number. To prevent cross-contamination, every cell subset was processed on its own, while patient and healthy donor samples were processed together. The immunoSEQ multiplex PCR was used to amplify TCRB sequences from cDNA, yielding 87-bp fragments that span the CDR3 region. Sequencing of the amplicons was done on the Illumina HiSeq platform. The study's processing was this. Synthetic template baselines were used to correct PCR bias computationally, reads within Hamming distance 2 were collapsed, and singletons that could not be merged were discarded. Reads were aligned against IMGT so that V, D and J genes, CDR3 length and insertions or deletions at six rearrangement sites could be assigned. Within each subset, clonotype counts were normalized to sorted cell number, and only after that were true diversity and Gini coefficients computed with the tcR R package. Repertoire sharing was quantified using the overlap coefficient calculated on TCRB nucleotide sequences. Out-of-frame TCRB sequences from naive cells were analyzed to stand in for the pre-selection repertoire. Held by TCRdb, this immuneACCESS table contains in-frame sequences only and omits some clones. Under half of the omission traces to an unresolved V gene where checked; the cause of the rest is unknown. The V and J calls and clone size are taken from that table; D and trimming were inferred from the DNA. The sample table records more than 250,000 clones; 13% to 15% of these occur just once. Together, the top ten hold 0.015% to 0.02% of the sample.

The CDR3 holds 18 amino acids from the cysteine to the phenylalanine. Of the read, only the CDR3 DNA is kept; its 54 bases are in frame from base 1. Trimming takes 2 bases off V and 5 bases off J; junction bases not matched to a gene: 12. From a lookup of the germline V gene (reference sequence), CDR1 and CDR2 are PRHDT and FYEKMQ. The sample originates from a study of beta chain features in type 1 diabetes (dated 2018 in TCRdb). Background on the whole study: No differences in mean age, gender distribution, total cell number or subset yield were found between patients and healthy donors. A total of 85 million to 140 million sorted cells were examined across all samples, and a strong correlation was observed between cell number per subset and RNA yield. In the study, TCRB repertoires of sorted circulating CD4+ T cell subsets from recently diagnosed type 1 diabetes patients were compared with those of matched healthy donors. Whereas all 30 or so donors provided naive and central memory subsets, regulatory and stem cell-like memory subsets were isolated from just 8 patients and roughly 8 healthy donors.

Overall study outcomes, separate from this receptor: At VDJ recombination sites, patients with type 1 diabetes made fewer insertions and deleted more nucleotides, a pattern implying thymic rearrangement abnormalities. HLA sub-analyses involved small numbers of individuals, so any influence of HLA type on TCRB rearrangement remained unresolved. Shorter templates might have been favored by PCR, but patient and control samples were amplified and corrected together, so both groups would have been affected equally by any skew. Naive, central memory and regulatory TCRB repertoires appeared to be more alike among patients than among healthy donors. Sequencing cDNA rather than genomic DNA could over-represent highly expressing activated cells, although activation and CD3 levels did not differ between groups. Type 1 diabetes patients showed a moderate but significant shortening of TCRB CDR3 length in all four CD4+ subsets.

Sequenced sample: naive CD4+ T cells from blood. Read against the paper, the sample's cell subset or site label means: true naive CD4+ T cells. The source is a man aged 25-40 years with type 1 diabetes. The chain joins TRBV13 to TRBJ2-1, and TRBD2 aligns with 10 junction nucleotides. The CDR3 protein sequence reads: CASSLKVWLAGVNNEQFF. The nucleotide sequence is given as TGTGCCAGCAGCTTAAAGGTCTGGCTAGCGGGAGTAAACAATGAGCAGTTCTTC.